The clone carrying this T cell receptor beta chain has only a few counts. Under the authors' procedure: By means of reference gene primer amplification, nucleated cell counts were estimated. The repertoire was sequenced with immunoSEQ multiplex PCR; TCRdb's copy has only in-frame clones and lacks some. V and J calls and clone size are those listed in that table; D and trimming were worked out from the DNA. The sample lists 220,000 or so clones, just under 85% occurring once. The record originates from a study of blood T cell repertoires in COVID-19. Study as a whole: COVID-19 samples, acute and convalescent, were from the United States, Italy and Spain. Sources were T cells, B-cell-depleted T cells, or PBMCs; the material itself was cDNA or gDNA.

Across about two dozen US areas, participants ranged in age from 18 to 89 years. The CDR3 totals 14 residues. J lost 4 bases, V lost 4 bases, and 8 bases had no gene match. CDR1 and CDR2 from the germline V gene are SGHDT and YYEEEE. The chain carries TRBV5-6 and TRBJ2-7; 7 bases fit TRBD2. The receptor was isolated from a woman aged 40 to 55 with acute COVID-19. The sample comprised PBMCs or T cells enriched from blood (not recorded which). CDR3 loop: CASSLGLETYEQYF. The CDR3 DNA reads TGTGCCAGCAGCCTAGGACTAGAAACATACGAGCAGTACTTC.